This TCR beta chain was obtained from a study of Graves' ophthalmopathy and Graves' hyperthyroidism. Whole-study context: Blood was drawn at initial diagnosis, before any treatment.

Other autoimmune diseases, uncontrolled infections, pregnancy or lactation led to the exclusion of patients. The authors amplified TCR beta CDR3 regions, and they did so from RNA transcripts for repertoire sequencing. HTBI-primed RT-PCR formed the first round, and a multiplex PCR formed the second. TCRdb called the multiplex PCR reads again in MiXCR, with one record for every CDR3 protein. Here the sample spans some 150,000 distinct CDR3 sequences, approximately 40% being singletons. The V end was cut by 6 bases, the J end by 8 bases, with 25 bases between. The CDR3 has 16 residues. The germline V gene encodes CDR1 MNHNS and CDR2 SASEGT.

The TCR comes from a man under 40 with Graves' ophthalmopathy. Sequences were obtained from peripheral blood. The chain has TRBV6-1 and TRBJ1-2, with a weak D call TRBD1 (5 bases). CDR3 DNA sequence: TGTGCCAGCAGCCCGCTAATCTTGGACGACAGTTCCGGCTACACCTTC. Protein product: CASSPLILDDSSGYTF.